Described below is a single TCR beta chain sequence and its context. Its cognate antigen is unknown. This entry is derived from a study of beta chain features in type 1 diabetes. Study results and limitations: In every one of the four CD4+ subsets, TCRB CDR3s were moderately but significantly shorter in Type 1 diabetes patients. Naive, central memory and Treg TCRB repertoires seemed to resemble each other more closely in patients than they did in healthy donors.

The CDR3 spans 11 residues. V lost 8 bases and J 7 bases, leaving 12 bases between the germline ends. CDR1 is SQVTM and CDR2 is ANQGSEA in the germline V gene. TCRB transcripts that were expressed got sequenced, as all of the isolated RNA had been reverse transcribed. The assay was immunoSEQ multiplex PCR, and TCRdb's table has in-frame clones only and misses some. This table has around 710,000 clones, 9.5% to 15% appearing once. This clonotype was obtained from a young man with type 1 diabetes. V and J are TRBV29-1 and TRBJ2-1; D is tentatively TRBD1 or TRBD2 (5 bases each). Material: naive CD4+ T cells from blood. CDR3 nucleotide sequence: TGCAGCAATTATTGGGGGAATGAGCAGTTCTTC. It encodes CSNYWGNEQFF.